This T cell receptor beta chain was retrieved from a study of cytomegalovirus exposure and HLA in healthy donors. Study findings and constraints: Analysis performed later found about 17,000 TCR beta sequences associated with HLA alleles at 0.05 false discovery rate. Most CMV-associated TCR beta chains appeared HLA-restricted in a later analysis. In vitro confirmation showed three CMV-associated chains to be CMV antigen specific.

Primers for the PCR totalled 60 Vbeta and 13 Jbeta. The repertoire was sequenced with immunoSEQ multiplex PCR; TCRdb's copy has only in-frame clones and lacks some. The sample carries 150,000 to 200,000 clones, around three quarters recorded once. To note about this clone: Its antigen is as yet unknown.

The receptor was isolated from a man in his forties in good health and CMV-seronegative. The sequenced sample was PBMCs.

In nucleotides, the CDR3 is TGCAGTGCTAAGAGGAATGAGCAGTTCTTC. This gives the protein CSAKRNEQFF. The V call is TRBV20-1, the J call TRBJ2-1, with D uncertain. CDR1 and CDR2 (germline): DFQATT, SNEGSKA (reference sequence). V shed 4 bases and J shed 7 bases, with 5 bases lying between them. This CDR3 spans 10 amino acids.